This is a list of T cell receptor beta chains from one sample in a study of blood T cell repertoires in COVID-19. Method: immunoSEQ multiplex PCR; TCRdb's copy keeps in-frame clones and lacks some. The repertoire holds 150,000 to 200,000 clones, with 70% to 90% as singletons. The material sequenced was peripheral blood. These receptor sequences come from a woman between 45 and 60 years old with COVID-19, enrolled during active disease. Each CDR3 is given with its conserved first and last residue. Each record gives: J gene, V gene, D gene, clone size, CDR3 DNA, CDR3 protein. A D gene is named only where the DNA matches it firmly. Expanded clones get a size class; other rows say once, few or many, or leave the size out.

TRBJ2-5 TRBV29-1 - - TGCAGCGGAACCGGGGAAGAGACCCAGTACTTC CSGTGEETQYF
TRBJ2-2 TRBV3-1/TRBV3-2 TRBD2 - TGTGCCAGCAGCCAAGATCGCTTTAGCGGGAACCTCGCGAACACCGGGGAGCTGTTTTTT CASSQDRFSGNLANTGELFF
TRBJ1-5 TRBV9 - - TGTGCCAGCAGCTCCCGGGGGGATCTTACGCAGCCCCAGCATTTT CASSSRGDLTQPQHF
TRBJ1-5 TRBV2 - once TGTGCCAGCAGCCACAGGGAGATGCGTTCGCCCCAGCATTTT CASSHREMRSPQHF
TRBJ1-5 TRBV7-9 - few TGTGCCAGCAGCTTAGCCCCGGACAGCTTCCAGCATTTT CASSLAPDSFQHF
TRBJ1-2 TRBV5-1 TRBD1 - TGCGCCAGCAGCCCCCAGGGGGCGCATGGGGATGGCTACACCTTC CASSPQGAHGDGYTF
TRBJ2-7 TRBV4-2 - - TGTGCCAGCAGCCAAGCAGTGAGGGACAACTACGAGCAGTACTTC CASSQAVRDNYEQYF
TRBJ1-5 TRBV25-1 TRBD1 - TGTGCCAGCAGTGAAACAGGGGGTCAGCCCCAGCATTTT CASSETGGQPQHF
TRBJ2-1 TRBV7-2 TRBD2 - TGTGCCAGCAGCTTAGTGGGAGGTCTAGCGGGGACCGGAGGGGAGCAGTTCTTC CASSLVGGLAGTGGEQFF
TRBJ2-7 TRBV20-1 - - TGCAGTGCGGGGGGTGAGTACGAGCAGTACTTC CSAGGEYEQYF
TRBJ1-2 TRBV19 TRBD1 - TGTGCCAGTAGTTGGACAGGGGACTATGGCTACACCTTC CASSWTGDYGYTF
TRBJ2-7 TRBV7-2 TRBD1 few TGTGCCAGCAGCTTAGGAGGGACAGGGGAATCCGAGCAGTACTTC CASSLGGTGESEQYF
TRBJ1-3 TRBV5-1 TRBD1 - TGCGCCAGCAGCTTGGTGGGACAGGACCTACACATCTCTGGAAACACCATATATTTT CASSLVGQDLHISGNTIYF
TRBJ2-7 TRBV5-4 TRBD1 - TGTGCCAGCAGCTTGGCGGGACAGGGTAGCTCCTACGAGCAGTACTTC CASSLAGQGSSYEQYF
TRBJ1-5 TRBV6-2/TRBV6-3 - - TGTGCCAGCAGCCCGGGAACAGGCGGTCAGCCCCAGCATTTT CASSPGTGGQPQHF
TRBJ2-7 TRBV4-2 TRBD1 once TGTGCCAGCAGCCAAGAATCAGGGACAGGGAGGACCTACGAGCAGTACTTC CASSQESGTGRTYEQYF
TRBJ2-7 TRBV19 TRBD1 - TGTGCCAGTAGCCCGGGGACAGCCTACGAGCAGTACTTC CASSPGTAYEQYF
TRBJ1-2 TRBV5-8 - - TGTGCCAGCAGCTTGCCCTTAGCCGGCACCTTC CASSLPLAGTF
TRBJ2-3 TRBV3-1/TRBV3-2 TRBD2 - TGTGCCAGCAGCTCCGCTGAGCAGCGGGGGACAGATACGCAGTATTTT CASSSAEQRGTDTQYF
TRBJ1-6 TRBV5-4 - - TGTGCCAGCAGCTTGGACGGGGGGAATTCACCCCTCCACTTT CASSLDGGNSPLHF
TRBJ2-3 TRBV7-3 - - TGTGCCAGCAGCTTAGTCGCGGCCTCCACAGATACGCAGTATTTT CASSLVAASTDTQYF
TRBJ2-7 TRBV6-5 - - TGTGCCAGCAGTTCGGGATTCTCGACCCTCGGGGAGCAGTACTTC CASSSGFSTLGEQYF
TRBJ1-2 TRBV6-1 TRBD1 - TGTGCCAGCAGTGATACGGGACAGGCTACGACTGGCTACACCTTC CASSDTGQATTGYTF
TRBJ2-7 TRBV6-5 TRBD1 - TGTGCCAGCAGTCTCGGGACAGAATTCTACGAGCAGTACTTC CASSLGTEFYEQYF
TRBJ2-1 TRBV4-3 - - TGCGCCAGCAGCCAACCGGGTCCCTACAATGAGCAGTTCTTC CASSQPGPYNEQFF
TRBJ2-5 TRBV10-3 TRBD2 - TGTGCCATCAGTGATCCTAGCGGGGGGGAAGAGACCCAGTACTTC CAISDPSGGEETQYF
TRBJ2-7 TRBV4-1 TRBD1 - TGCGCCAGCAGCCAACCTATCAGGGGGACCTACGAGCAGTACTTC CASSQPIRGTYEQYF
TRBJ1-1 TRBV30 - - TGTGCCTGGAGTGTACGGGTCCGTGAAGCTTTCTTT CAWSVRVREAFF
TRBJ1-3 TRBV18 - - TGTGCCAGCTCACCAACAGCCCAGGGAAACACCATATATTTT CASSPTAQGNTIYF
TRBJ1-5 TRBV6-2/TRBV6-3 - - TGTGCCAGCAGCATACTCTATGGCAATCAGCCCCAGCATTTT CASSILYGNQPQHF
TRBJ1-2 TRBV4-1 - few TGCGCCAGCAGCCGCCGCGGGGAGTATGGCTACACCTTC CASSRRGEYGYTF
TRBJ2-1 TRBV7-9 TRBD2 - TGTGCCAGCAGCTTGGGGGGGATTTCCTACAATGAGCAGTTCTTC CASSLGGISYNEQFF
TRBJ2-5 TRBV2 - - TGTGCCAGCGGAAGGGGGGGCCGACAAGAGACCCAGTACTTC CASGRGGRQETQYF
TRBJ2-2 TRBV5-5 TRBD1 - TGTGCCAGCAGCTTAGACAGGGTGAGGACCGGGGAGCTGTTTTTT CASSLDRVRTGELFF
TRBJ1-3 TRBV6-1 - once TGTGCCAGCAGTGAGGGGCCCCGCGCCTCATTATATTTT CASSEGPRASLYF
TRBJ1-6 TRBV6-5 - many TGTGCCAGCAGTTACTCGATTTCCGACCCGGGTTCACCCCTCCACTTT CASSYSISDPGSPLHF
TRBJ1-6 TRBV7-2 - - TGTGCCAGCAGCTCACCCAATCTCAGGGATAGTGGTTCACCCCTCCACTTT CASSSPNLRDSGSPLHF
TRBJ2-5 TRBV5-6 TRBD2 - TGTGCCAGCAGCTTGGTACCGGGACTAAGAGTCAAAGAGACCCAGTACTTC CASSLVPGLRVKETQYF
TRBJ1-4 TRBV15 TRBD1 - TGTGCCACCAGCAGGGACAGGGGGCGGGAAAAACTGTTTTTT CATSRDRGREKLFF
TRBJ2-7 TRBV9 TRBD1 - TGTGCCAGCAGCGGCCGGACAGGGGGGTACGAGCAGTACTTC CASSGRTGGYEQYF
TRBJ2-7 TRBV18 - - TGTGCCAGCACAGACAGGAACTCCTACGAGCAGTACTTC CASTDRNSYEQYF
TRBJ2-1 TRBV27 TRBD1 - TGTGCCAGCAGCCATCCAGGACAGGACTACAATGAGCAGTTCTTC CASSHPGQDYNEQFF
TRBJ2-5 TRBV2 TRBD2 few TGTGCCAGCAGAAATCGCTGGGCGGGGGGGCGAGAGACCCAGTACTTC CASRNRWAGGRETQYF
TRBJ2-1 TRBV2 - - TGTGCCAGCAGTGACGGCTGGGAGTACAATGAGCAGTTCTTC CASSDGWEYNEQFF
TRBJ1-5 TRBV5-1 TRBD1 - TGCGCCAGCAGCTCAGGGGACAGCGGATTTCAGCCCCAGCATTTT CASSSGDSGFQPQHF
TRBJ2-2 TRBV19 TRBD1 - TGTGCCAGTAGTATAGGGACAGGGACCGGGGAGCTGTTTTTT CASSIGTGTGELFF
TRBJ2-2 TRBV5-8 - - TGTGCCACCCCGGGGGAAGTAACCACCGGGGAGCTGTTTTTT CATPGEVTTGELFF
TRBJ1-2 TRBV6-1 - once TGTGCCAGCAGTGAAGCAAGGACAGCTGGCTATGGCTACACCTTC CASSEARTAGYGYTF
TRBJ2-2 TRBV30 TRBD2 once TGTGCCTGGAGTTATGGACTAGCGGGGGGCACCGGGGAGCTGTTTTTT CAWSYGLAGGTGELFF
TRBJ2-1 TRBV11-3 TRBD2 - TGTGCCAGCAGCTTAGGCGGGACTAGCGGGCCTGCCAACAATGAGCAGTTCTTC CASSLGGTSGPANNEQFF